The 29 T cell receptor beta chains presented below share a single source sample, sequenced in a study of OX40 agonist ivuxolimab in advanced cancers. Sequencing was performed with immunoSEQ multiplex PCR; in TCRdb, only in-frame clones are kept and a portion is missing. The table lists approximately 70,000 clones, roughly nine tenths of them singletons. The starting material was CD4+ or CD8+ T cells sorted from blood, obtained in a trial of the OX40 agonist ivuxolimab. Every receptor here comes from an adult with an advanced solid tumor such as melanoma, head and neck, liver or kidney cancer.

The rearrangement uses TRBV18 and TRBJ2-2; 9 bases line up with TRBD1. Germline CDR1 and CDR2: KGHSH and LQKENI. V lost 3 bases, J lost 1 base, and 6 bases stayed unmatched. CDR3 length: 17 amino acids. CDR3 nucleotides: TGTGCCAGCTCACCGTTCACGGGACAGGGGAACACCGGGGAGCTGTTTTTT. Amino acid sequence: CASSPFTGQGNTGELFF. Combining the CDR3 with reference TRBV18 and TRBJ2-2 gives the whole variable domain NAGVMQNPRHLVRRRGQEARLRCSPMKGHSHVYWYRQLPEEGLKFMVYLQKENIIDESGMPKERFSAEFPKEGPSILRIQQVVRGDSAAYFCASSPFTGQGNTGELFFGEGSRLTVL.

CDR3 loop: CASTLDTARNQPQHF. CDR3 coding DNA: TGTGCCAGCACCCTGGACACCGCTCGAAATCAGCCCCAGCATTTT. V is TRBV28 and J is TRBJ1-5; tentatively, D is TRBD1 (5 bases). CDR1 and CDR2 from the germline V gene are MDHEN and SYDVKM. V gave up 7 bases and J gave up 4 bases, with 17 bases separating them. The length of the CDR3 is 15 residues. Together with reference TRBV28 and TRBJ1-5, the CDR3 gives the full variable domain: DVKVTQSSRYLVKRTGEKVFLECVQDMDHENMFWYRQDPGLGLRLIYFSYDVKMKEKGDIPEGYSVSREKKERFSLILESASTNQTSMYLCASTLDTARNQPQHFGDGTRLSIL.

This chain links TRBV19 with TRBJ2-7, with 9 positions matching TRBD2. Germline V lookup: CDR1 LNHDA, CDR2 SQIVND (reference sequence). Trimming removed 5 bases from V and 0 bases from J; junction bases left unmatched: 2. This CDR3 region has 14 residues. This CDR3 reads CASSSSGTSYEQYF. The DNA of the CDR3 is TGTGCCAGTAGTTCTAGCGGGACCTCCTACGAGCAGTACTTC.

V is TRBV5-1 and J is TRBJ2-7; 11 bases match TRBD1. V lost 1 base and J lost 4; bases outside the gene matches: 10. The CDR3 contains 17 residues. CDR1 SGHRS and CDR2 YFSETQ come from the germline V gene. In DNA, the CDR3 is TGCGCCAGCAGCTTGATCGGACAGGGGGCGCCCCCATACGAGCAGTACTTC. Its protein product is CASSLIGQGAPPYEQYF.

This rearrangement joins TRBV6-5 to TRBJ2-6; D is perhaps TRBD1 (6 bases). Germline V gives CDR1 MNHEY, CDR2 SVGAGI. Deletions cut 6 bases from V and 5 bases from J, with 14 bases between. There are 15 residues in the CDR3. The CDR3: CASSQLGARANVLTF. In DNA, the CDR3 is TGTGCCAGCAGCCAGTTGGGGGCCCGGGCCAACGTCCTGACTTTC.

V usage is TRBV19 and J usage is TRBJ1-5; TRBD1 is a possible D gene (5 bases). Germline V gives CDR1 LNHDA, CDR2 SQIVND (reference sequence). V shed 1 base and J shed 5 bases, with 9 bases lying between them. The CDR3 runs 14 residues. Here the CDR3 reads CASSIGGVDQPQHF. CDR3 DNA: TGTGCCAGTAGTATAGGAGGGGTTGATCAGCCCCAGCATTTT.

V gene TRBV2 combines with J gene TRBJ1-5; a weak D match, TRBD1 (5 bases). This CDR3 region has 14 residues. V was trimmed by 7 bases and J by 2 bases, leaving 12 bases between them. CDR1 and CDR2 from the germline V gene are SNHLY and FYNNEI. CDR3 bases: TGTGCCAGCATGCTCGACAGACGCAATCAGCCCCAGCATTTT. It codes for CASMLDRRNQPQHF.

This clone has just one count. The rearrangement joins TRBV7-2 to TRBJ2-3, with TRBD2 identical over 10 bases. The CDR3 loop spans 15 amino acids. V gave up 3 bases and J gave up 3 bases; unmatched junction bases: 3. CDR1 is SGHTA, CDR2 FQGNSA, per germline. The CDR3 DNA is TGTGCCAGCAGCTTTGTAGCGGGAGGTACAGATACGCAGTATTTT. Translation: CASSFVAGGTDTQYF.

V usage is TRBV18 and J usage is TRBJ2-1, with 10 bases matching TRBD1. V lost 5 bases to trimming and J lost 11 bases; unmatched junction nucleotides: 9. Germline CDR1 reads KGHSH; CDR2 reads LQKENI. CDR3 length: 14 amino acids. The CDR3 DNA reads TGTGCCAGCTCAGGGGGGACAGGGGCTTCTAAGCAGTTCTTC. Protein: CASSGGTGASKQFF.

The V and J genes are TRBV25-1 and TRBJ1-3, with D tentatively TRBD1 (6 bases). The CDR3 sequence is 15 residues long. Germline values: CDR1 MGHDK, CDR2 SYGVNS. The V and J ends lost 0 bases and 2 bases respectively, with 8 bases between them. This CDR3 reads CASSEYYRAGNTIYF. CDR3 nucleotide sequence: TGTGCCAGCAGTGAATACTACAGGGCTGGAAACACCATATATTTT.

With regard to this clone: The sample carries other DNA sequences with the same CDR3. V and J are TRBV30 and TRBJ1-5; a possible D gene is TRBD1 (6 bases). CDR1 is GTSNPN and CDR2 is SVGIG in the germline V gene (reference sequence). V lost 1 base and J 5 bases, leaving 9 bases between the germline ends. The CDR3 is 13 residues long. In DNA form, the CDR3 reads TGTGCCTGGAGTGACAGGGCCGATCAGCCCCAGCATTTT. It codes for CAWSDRADQPQHF.

The CDR3 reads CASSPRTGGYNEQFF. CDR3 sequence (DNA): TGTGCCAGCTCACCGAGGACAGGGGGTTACAATGAGCAGTTCTTC. The rearrangement uses TRBV18 and TRBJ2-1, with 10 bases aligning to TRBD1. The V gene end was trimmed by 3 bases and the J gene end by 4 bases; junction bases not matched to a gene: 3. CDR1 is KGHSH, CDR2 LQKENI, per germline. The CDR3 extends over 15 amino acids.

The chain recombines TRBV6-4 with TRBJ2-3; D is possibly TRBD1 or TRBD2 (5 bases each). Trimming pared 7 bases from V and 4 bases from J, leaving 18 bases between. The V gene's germline CDR1 is MRHNA and CDR2 SNTAGT. This CDR3 spans 15 amino acids. The CDR3 here is CASTRDPNRPDTQYF. In DNA form, the CDR3 reads TGTGCCAGCACCCGGGACCCCAATCGCCCAGATACGCAGTATTTT.

The chain carries TRBV6-1 and TRBJ1-5; D unresolved. The ends were cut back, 2 bases at V and 3 bases at J, with 8 bases in the middle. Germline loops: CDR1 MNHNS, CDR2 SASEGT. This CDR3 comprises 14 residues. CDR3 in DNA: TGTGCCAGCAGTGAATTTGGGAACAATCAGCCCCAGCATTTT. Translating gives CASSEFGNNQPQHF.

The chain links TRBV5-1 to TRBJ2-1, with 11 bases identical to TRBD1. The CDR3 has 16 amino acids. Trimming at V came to 4 bases and at J to 4 bases, leaving 7 bases not matched to a gene. Germline assignment: CDR1 SGHRS and CDR2 YFSETQ. CDR3 nucleotide sequence: TGCGCCAGCAGCCAATGGACAGGGGGCTTATACAATGAGCAGTTCTTC. Its protein product is CASSQWTGGLYNEQFF.

The chain joins TRBV5-5 to TRBJ1-2; possibly TRBD1 for D (6 bases). V lost 6 bases and J lost 7, with 13 bases in between. This CDR3 is 12 amino acids long. Germline V gene lookup returns CDR1 SGHKS and CDR2 YYEKEE (reference sequence). In nucleotides, the CDR3 is TGTGCCAGCAACGCGGGGGCGCGTGGCTACACCTTC. It codes for CASNAGARGYTF.

The rearrangement joins TRBV7-7 to TRBJ2-5, with D possibly called TRBD1 or TRBD2 (6 bases each). Looked up from germline, CDR1 is SSHAT and CDR2 is FNYEAQ (reference sequence). The CDR3 sequence is 15 residues long. Trimming left V 3 bases short and J 5 bases short, with 16 bases between. The CDR3 protein is CASSFGGTSRETQYF. The CDR3 region has the DNA TGTGCCAGCAGCTTTGGCGGGACATCCCGGGAGACCCAGTACTTC.

This clone was seen just once. The chain couples TRBV19 to TRBJ1-1; tentative D call: TRBD1 (6 bases). The CDR3 contains 13 residues. CDR1 LNHDA and CDR2 SQIVND come from the germline V gene (reference sequence). The ends were cut back, 5 bases at V and 6 bases at J, with 13 bases in the middle. CDR3 bases: TGTGCCAGTAGTCTAGGGGACATATCTGAAGCTTTCTTT. This codes for CASSLGDISEAFF.

The chain carries TRBV5-1 and TRBJ2-2, with a tentative D call TRBD1 (6 bases). Germline CDR1 and CDR2: SGHRS and YFSETQ. Trimming shortened V by 4 bases and J by 6 bases, and 16 bases separated the two germline ends. The CDR3 runs to 15 residues. CDR3 sequence: CASSTDPGVPGELFF. CDR3 bases: TGCGCCAGCAGCACCGATCCAGGGGTTCCCGGGGAGCTGTTTTTT.

The chain couples TRBV19 to TRBJ2-2, with a tentative D call TRBD2 (5 bases). Trimming stripped 6 bases from V and 7 bases from J, with 15 bases between. Looked up from germline, CDR1 is LNHDA and CDR2 is SQIVND (reference sequence). CDR3 length equals 14 residues. The CDR3 nucleotides read TGTGCCAGTAGCTCCCGAGGGTTCAGCGGGGAGCTGTTTTTT. Protein: CASSSRGFSGELFF.

CDR3 residues: CASSLSPTHTDTQYF. CDR3 nucleotide sequence: TGTGCCAGCAGCTTGAGTCCTACCCACACAGATACGCAGTATTTT. This chain joins TRBV5-5 and TRBJ2-3, with D uncertain. This CDR3 comprises 15 residues. The V and J ends lost 1 base and 2 bases respectively, with 11 bases between them. CDR1 is SGHKS and CDR2 is YYEKEE in the germline V gene (reference sequence).

The chain recombines TRBV29-1 with TRBJ1-4, with a possible D match to TRBD1 (6 bases). The germline V gene has CDR1 SQVTM and CDR2 ANQGSEA. Trimming shortened V by 7 bases and J by 5 bases, and 14 bases separated the two germline ends. The CDR3 length is 13 residues. CDR3 residues: CSAQGMSNEKLFF. In DNA form, the CDR3 reads TGCAGCGCGCAGGGGATGAGCAATGAAAAACTGTTTTTT.

The chain links TRBV9 to TRBJ2-4; D gene ambiguous. The ends were cut back, 1 base at V and 6 bases at J, with 14 bases in the middle. The CDR3 has 15 residues. Germline V gene lookup returns CDR1 SGDLS and CDR2 YYNGEE. Written as DNA, the CDR3 is TGTGCCAGCAGCGTAAATATAGGGTGGGGAAACATTCAGTACTTC. This codes for CASSVNIGWGNIQYF. Full variable domain (missing parts from reference TRBV9 and TRBJ2-4): DSGVTQTPKHLITATGQRVTLRCSPRSGDLSVYWYQQSLDQGLQFLIQYYNGEERAKGNILERFSAQQFPDLHSELNLSSLELGDSALYFCASSVNIGWGNIQYFGAGTRLSVL.

This chain uses TRBV7-2 with TRBJ1-4, with 7 nucleotides matching TRBD1. The CDR3 length is 15 residues. With 5 bases clipped from V and 2 bases from J, the junction kept 5 bases outside the gene matches. Germline values: CDR1 SGHTA, CDR2 FQGNSA. The DNA for the CDR3 is TGTGCCAGCAGCCTCACAGGGGTGACTAATGAAAAACTGTTTTTT. Translating it yields CASSLTGVTNEKLFF. The complete variable domain, with remaining parts taken from reference TRBV7-2 and TRBJ1-4, reads GAGVSQSPSNKVTEKGKDVELRCDPISGHTALYWYRQSLGQGLEFLIYFQGNSAPDKSGLPSDRFSAERTGGSVSTLTIQRTQQEDSAVYLCASSLTGVTNEKLFFGSGTQLSVL.

This chain links TRBV11-2 with TRBJ1-2; D not certain. The V gene's germline CDR1 is SGHAT and CDR2 FQNNGV. V gave up 0 bases and J gave up 8 bases, with 7 bases separating them. This CDR3 region has 12 residues. This CDR3 reads CASSLEGKGYTF. DNA of the CDR3: TGTGCCAGCAGCTTAGAAGGGAAGGGCTACACCTTC.

J is TRBJ1-2 and V is TRBV30; D is perhaps TRBD1 (5 bases). There are 13 residues in the CDR3. Germline assignment: CDR1 GTSNPN and CDR2 SVGIG (reference sequence). V was pared by 2 bases and J by 6 bases, with 13 bases between. CDR3 sequence: CAWSWGGNNGYTF. The CDR3 nucleotides are TGTGCCTGGAGTTGGGGGGGAAATAATGGCTACACCTTC. The full variable domain, completed using reference TRBV30 and TRBJ1-2, is SQTIHQWPATLVQPVGSPLSLECTVEGTSNPNLYWYRQAAGRGLQLLFYSVGIGQISSEVPQNLSASRPQDRQFILSSKKLLLSDSGFYLCAWSWGGNNGYTFGSGTRLTVV.

The chain joins TRBV5-8 to TRBJ2-7; no clear D gene. Trimming took off 2 bases at V and 4 bases at J, with 16 bases between the two ends. The germline CDR1 and CDR2 sequences are SGHTS and YDEGEE. CDR3 length: 15 amino acids. The CDR3 is CASSFSTFIRYEQYF. The CDR3, as DNA: TGTGCCAGCAGCTTCTCGACCTTTATCAGATACGAGCAGTACTTC.

This chain connects TRBV19 to TRBJ1-2; TRBD1 matches 8 bases. The CDR3 runs to 16 residues. Germline trimming cut 6 bases from V and 1 base from J; bases unmatched to any gene: 10. Per the germline V gene, CDR1 is LNHDA and CDR2 is SQIVND (reference sequence). DNA of the CDR3: TGTGCCAGTAGGTCACAGGGGGTATCTTTTAACTATGGCTACACCTTC. Its translation: CASRSQGVSFNYGYTF.

This chain links TRBV11-3 with TRBJ2-7; D not certain. The ends were cut back, 1 base at V and 6 bases at J, with 13 bases in the middle. The CDR3 is made up of 14 amino acids. CDR1 and CDR2 from the germline V gene are SGHNT and YENEEA. The CDR3 sequence: CASSLGSVNLEQYF. In DNA form, the CDR3 reads TGTGCCAGCAGCTTAGGCTCGGTGAACCTCGAGCAGTACTTC.